This T cell receptor (beta chain) appears in the sequencing data of a study of cytomegalovirus exposure and HLA in healthy donors (dated by TCRdb to 2016 to 2017). A note on the overall study: According to a later analysis, one platform produced both the roughly 120 validation repertoires and the 666 repertoires of the first cohort. The aim of the study was to test whether cataloging public T cell receptors could identify signatures of past pathogen exposure. High-throughput TCR immunosequencing, statistical association of individual TCRs with disease status, and machine learning were combined to predict cytomegalovirus infection status. In addition to the first cohort of roughly 670 subjects, a separate validation cohort of 130 or so different subjects was used.

What the work shows at the level of the full study, not this receptor alone: The authors suggested that the approach could potentially be extended to other disease states and immunological phenotypes. Across donors, most TCR sequences were observed very rarely, whereas some public TCRs were present in many individuals. All 120 or so repertoires were used to score co-occurrence in the validation cohort in a later analysis, because that analysis had no HLA typing for the cohort. The study listed over 150 TCR beta chains as associated with cytomegalovirus. In a later analysis, TCRs clustered in the first cohort were found to also tend to co-occur in the roughly 120 validation repertoires, with 90% to 95% of cluster scores above 0. The classifier was reported to diagnose cytomegalovirus status with high specificity and sensitivity in both the original and validation cohorts. In vitro tests confirmed that three of the cytomegalovirus-associated TCR beta chains recognize cytomegalovirus antigens.

With regard to this clone: Its antigen remains undetermined. No base-level quality is on record; no much larger clone is a single base apart.

Reading from cysteine to phenylalanine, the CDR3 counts 15 amino acids. Of the read, only the CDR3 DNA is kept; its 45 bases are in frame from base 1. Compared with germline, V lacks 6 bases and J lacks 1 base; bases without a gene match: 6. In the germline V gene, CDR1 corresponds to MDHEN and CDR2 to SYDVKM. The library was made by the immunoSEQ multiplex PCR assay. As for how the authors treated the data: A statistical classification framework was developed to diagnose cytomegalovirus status using the catalog of TCR beta chain sequences. TCRdb carries this immuneACCESS record with in-frame sequences only. Its versions omit some clonotypes, under half of them owing to an unresolved V gene in the studies checked, with the rest unexplained. V, J and clone size derive from that table, while D and trimming were established from the DNA sequence. For this sample the table gives 150,000 to 200,000 clones, of which roughly 82% were detected only once. The leading ten clones occupy roughly 1.5% of the sample.

The donors were included in the validation cohort of 120 subjects, a group kept apart from the roughly 670-subject first cohort. The TCR comes from a woman in her late teens or twenties in good health and CMV-seronegative. The rearrangement combines TRBV28 with TRBJ1-5, with TRBD1 matching 7 junction bases. The specimen was PBMCs. The DNA sequence reads TGTGCCAGCAGCCTTCCGGGACAGAGCAATCAGCCCCAGCATTTT. This sequence encodes CASSLPGQSNQPQHF.